Included here is one T cell receptor (beta chain) sequence, with context. The data were taken from a study of T cell repertoires in aging, cancer and after chemotherapy. TCR beta rearrangements were amplified from peripheral blood genomic DNA. Rearranged V-D-J TRB sequences were amplified with a mixed TRB-A/B primer pool. TCRdb independently ran MiXCR on the multiplex PCR reads; one entry per CDR3 protein. The sample includes around 2,000 distinct CDR3 sequences, roughly 18% of them seen just once. V was shortened by 1 base and J by 5 bases, with 1 base between the two germline ends. This CDR3 contains 11 residues.

The sequenced material came from blood. V and J are TRBV12-3 or TRBV12-4 and TRBJ2-3; D is ambiguous. The sequence was collected from a human donor with a solid tumor. CDR3 sequence: CASSLVDTQYF. The CDR3 region has the DNA TGTGCCAGCAGTTTAGTAGATACGCAGTATTTT.